This TCR beta chain was observed in a study of blood T cell repertoires in COVID-19. This clone has a single count. The CDR3 contains 13 residues. V was cut by 6 bases and J by 6 bases, with 11 bases left in between. Germline V gene lookup returns CDR1 LGHNT and CDR2 FRNRAP. This table comes from immunoSEQ multiplex PCR, and its TCRdb copy is limited to in-frame clones, with some not included. The repertoire holds under 500,000 clones, with 70% to 90% as singletons. This receptor was taken from a woman between 18 and 29 years old with acute COVID-19. The V call is TRBV12-5, the J call TRBJ2-2, with D perhaps TRBD1 (6 bases). Input material: PBMCs or T cells enriched from blood (not recorded which). This CDR3 reads CASGYKGAGELFF. CDR3 nucleotides: TGTGCTAGTGGATACAAGGGGGCCGGGGAGCTGTTTTTT. Drawing the rest from reference TRBV12-5 and TRBJ2-2, the complete variable domain is DARVTQTPRHKVTEMGQEVTMRCQPILGHNTVFWYRQTMMQGLELLAYFRNRAPLDDSGMPKDRFSAEMPDATLATLKIQPSEPRDSAVYFCASGYKGAGELFFGEGSRLTVL.